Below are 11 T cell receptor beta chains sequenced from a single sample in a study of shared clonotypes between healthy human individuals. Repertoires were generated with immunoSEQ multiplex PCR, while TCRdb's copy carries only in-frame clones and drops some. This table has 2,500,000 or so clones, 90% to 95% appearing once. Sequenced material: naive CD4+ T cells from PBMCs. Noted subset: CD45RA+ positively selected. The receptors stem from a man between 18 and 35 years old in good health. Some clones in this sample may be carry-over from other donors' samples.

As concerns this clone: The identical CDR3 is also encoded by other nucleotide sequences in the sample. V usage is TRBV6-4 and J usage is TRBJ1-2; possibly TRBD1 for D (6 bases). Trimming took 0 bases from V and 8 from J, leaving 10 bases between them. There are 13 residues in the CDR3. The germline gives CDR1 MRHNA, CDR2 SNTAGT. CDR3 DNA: TGTGCCAGCAGTGACTCAGGGGGGTACGGCTACACCTTC. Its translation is CASSDSGGYGYTF.

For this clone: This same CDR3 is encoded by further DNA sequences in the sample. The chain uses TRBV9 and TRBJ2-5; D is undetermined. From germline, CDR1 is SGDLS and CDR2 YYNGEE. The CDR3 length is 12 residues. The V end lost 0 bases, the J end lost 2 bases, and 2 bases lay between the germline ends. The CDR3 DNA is TGTGCCAGCAGCGTAGGTCAAGAGACCCAGTACTTC. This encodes CASSVGQETQYF.

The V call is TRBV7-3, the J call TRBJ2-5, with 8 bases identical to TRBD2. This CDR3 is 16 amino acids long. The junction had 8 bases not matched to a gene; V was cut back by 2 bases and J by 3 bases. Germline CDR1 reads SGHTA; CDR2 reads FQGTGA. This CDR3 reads CASSLGASGLEETQYF. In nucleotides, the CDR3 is TGTGCCAGCAGCTTAGGGGCTAGCGGGTTAGAAGAGACCCAGTACTTC.

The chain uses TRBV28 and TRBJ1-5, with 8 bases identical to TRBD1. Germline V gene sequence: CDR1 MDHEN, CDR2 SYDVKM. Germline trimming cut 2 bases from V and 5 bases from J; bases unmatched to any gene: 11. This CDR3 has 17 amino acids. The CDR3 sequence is CASSLRGGQGAYQPQHF. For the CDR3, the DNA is TGTGCCAGCAGTTTAAGGGGTGGGCAGGGGGCCTATCAGCCCCAGCATTTT. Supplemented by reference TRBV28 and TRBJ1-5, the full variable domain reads DVKVTQSSRYLVKRTGEKVFLECVQDMDHENMFWYRQDPGLGLRLIYFSYDVKMKEKGDIPEGYSVSREKKERFSLILESASTNQTSMYLCASSLRGGQGAYQPQHFGDGTRLSIL.

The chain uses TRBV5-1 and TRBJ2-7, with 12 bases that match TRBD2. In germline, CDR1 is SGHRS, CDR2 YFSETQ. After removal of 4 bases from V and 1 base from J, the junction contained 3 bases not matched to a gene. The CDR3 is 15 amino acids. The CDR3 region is CASSPGLAGSYEQYF. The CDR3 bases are TGCGCCAGCAGCCCAGGACTAGCGGGATCCTACGAGCAGTACTTC.

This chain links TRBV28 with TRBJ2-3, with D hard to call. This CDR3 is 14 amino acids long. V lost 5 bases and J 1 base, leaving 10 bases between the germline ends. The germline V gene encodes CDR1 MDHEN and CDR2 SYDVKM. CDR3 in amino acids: CASSDRTGTDTQYF. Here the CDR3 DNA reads TGTGCCAGCAGTGACCGGACCGGCACAGATACGCAGTATTTT.

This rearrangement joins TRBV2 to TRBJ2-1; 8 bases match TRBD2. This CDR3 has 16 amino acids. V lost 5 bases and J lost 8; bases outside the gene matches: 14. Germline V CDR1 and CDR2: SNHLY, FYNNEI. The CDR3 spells CASSSREAGGWDEQFF. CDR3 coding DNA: TGTGCCAGCAGTTCAAGAGAGGCGGGAGGATGGGATGAGCAGTTCTTC.

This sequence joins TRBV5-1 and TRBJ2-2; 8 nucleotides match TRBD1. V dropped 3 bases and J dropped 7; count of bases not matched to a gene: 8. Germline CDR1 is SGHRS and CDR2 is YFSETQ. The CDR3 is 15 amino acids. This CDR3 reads CASSSRQGKGGELFF. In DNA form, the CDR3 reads TGCGCCAGCAGCTCCCGACAGGGGAAGGGCGGGGAGCTGTTTTTT.

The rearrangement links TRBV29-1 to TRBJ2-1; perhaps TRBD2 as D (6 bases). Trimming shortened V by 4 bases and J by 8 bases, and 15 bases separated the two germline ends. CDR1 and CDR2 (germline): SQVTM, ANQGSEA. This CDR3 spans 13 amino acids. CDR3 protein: CSVGQTSSDEQFF. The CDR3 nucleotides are TGCAGCGTTGGACAGACTAGTTCCGATGAGCAGTTCTTC.

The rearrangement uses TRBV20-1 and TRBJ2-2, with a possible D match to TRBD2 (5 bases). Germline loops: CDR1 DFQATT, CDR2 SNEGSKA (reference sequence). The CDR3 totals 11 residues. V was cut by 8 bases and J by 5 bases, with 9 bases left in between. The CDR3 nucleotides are TGCAGTCCCCGGGGTACCGGGGAGCTGTTTTTT. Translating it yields CSPRGTGELFF.

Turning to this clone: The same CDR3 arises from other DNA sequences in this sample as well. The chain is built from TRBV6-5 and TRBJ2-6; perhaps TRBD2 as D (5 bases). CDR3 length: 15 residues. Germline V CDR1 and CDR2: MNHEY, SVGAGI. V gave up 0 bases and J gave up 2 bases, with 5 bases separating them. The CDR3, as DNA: TGTGCCAGCAGTTACTCCGGGGCTGGGGCCAACGTCCTGACTTTC. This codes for CASSYSGAGANVLTF.